One sample yielded the 6 T cell receptor beta chains listed below, sequenced in a study of T cell repertoires in cytomegalovirus infection. In TCRdb, the reads were re-called with MiXCR into one record per CDR3 protein. The table has about a million distinct CDR3 sequences, roughly 31% seen once. The antigens for these receptors are not known. The sequencing used cultured CD8+ T cells from PBMCs, collected from culture after CMV antigen stimulation. The receptor source for this set is a human donor in good health (CMV status not recorded). Some clones in this sample may be carry-over from other donors' samples.

This clonotype showed up just a few times. The gene calls are TRBV6-2 or TRBV6-3 and TRBJ1-1; D is unresolved. This CDR3 region has 14 residues. Germline CDR1 is MNHEY and CDR2 is SVGEGT. The V and J ends lost 4 bases and 5 bases respectively, with 14 bases between them. The CDR3 region is CASSLKREVTEAFF. Written as DNA, the CDR3 is TGTGCCAGCAGTTTGAAGAGGGAGGTAACTGAAGCTTTCTTT.

This clonotype was observed at least ten times. This chain connects TRBV7-9 to TRBJ1-5, with a tentative D call TRBD1 (5 bases). The CDR3 has 15 amino acids. Trimming pared 2 bases from V and 4 bases from J, leaving 12 bases between. Germline V CDR1 and CDR2: SEHNR, FQNEAQ (reference sequence). CDR3 protein: CASSLPGTDNQPQHF. The CDR3 DNA follows: TGTGCCAGCAGCTTACCCGGGACTGATAATCAGCCCCAGCATTTT.

The rearrangement uses TRBV24-1 and TRBJ2-1; 8 bases match TRBD2. In germline, CDR1 is KGHDR, CDR2 SFDVKD. Trimming took 5 bases from V and 3 from J; bases not matched to a gene: 5. The CDR3 totals 15 residues. The CDR3 loop reads CATSAGTRDYNEQFF. The CDR3 nucleotides read TGTGCCACCAGTGCCGGGACTAGGGACTACAATGAGCAGTTCTTC.

This clonotype was observed a few times. The V gene is TRBV27, the J gene TRBJ1-5, with D unresolved. V lost 0 bases, J lost 7 bases, and 7 bases lay in between. CDR1 is MNHEY and CDR2 is SMNVEV in the germline V gene (reference sequence). CDR3 length: 13 amino acids. In DNA form, the CDR3 reads TGTGCCAGCAGTTTATCAGATAGCCAGCCCCAGCATTTT. This translates into CASSLSDSQPQHF.

At least ten counts were recorded for this clonotype. The chain recombines TRBV7-2 with TRBJ2-3; tentatively, D is TRBD1 or TRBD2 (5 bases each). In germline, CDR1 is SGHTA, CDR2 FQGNSA. The V end lost 2 bases, the J end lost 0 bases, and 15 bases lay between the germline ends. CDR3 size: 17 residues. This CDR3 is CASSLTPGAISTDTQYF. CDR3 in DNA: TGTGCCAGCAGCTTAACCCCCGGGGCCATCAGCACAGATACGCAGTATTTT.

V gene TRBV2 combines with J gene TRBJ1-2; a possible D gene is TRBD1 (5 bases). The CDR3 has 14 amino acids. V was cut by 5 bases and J by 6 bases, with 16 bases left in between. Germline CDR1 and CDR2: SNHLY and FYNNEI. CDR3 sequence: CASSIRGGMDGYTF. CDR3 sequence (DNA): TGTGCCAGCAGTATTAGGGGAGGGATGGATGGCTACACCTTC.